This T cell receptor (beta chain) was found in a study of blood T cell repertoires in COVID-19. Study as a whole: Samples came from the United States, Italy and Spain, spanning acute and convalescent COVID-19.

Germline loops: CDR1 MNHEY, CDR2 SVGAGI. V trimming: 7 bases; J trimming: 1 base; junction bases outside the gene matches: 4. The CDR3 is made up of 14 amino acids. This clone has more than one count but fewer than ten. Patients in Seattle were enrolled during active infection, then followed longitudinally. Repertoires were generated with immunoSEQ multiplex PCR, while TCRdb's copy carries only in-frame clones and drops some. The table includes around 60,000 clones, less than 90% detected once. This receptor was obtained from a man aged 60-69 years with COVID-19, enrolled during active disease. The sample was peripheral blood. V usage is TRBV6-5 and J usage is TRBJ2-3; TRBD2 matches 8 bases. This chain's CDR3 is CASNLGGGTDTQYF. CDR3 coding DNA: TGTGCCAGCAACCTCGGGGGGGGCACAGATACGCAGTATTTT.